These T cell receptor beta chains were read from a single sample in a study of blood T cells in healthy people across ages. MiXCR, applied by TCRdb to the 5' RACE reads, yields one record per CDR3 protein. This sample has 700,000 to 950,000 distinct CDR3 sequences, with more than 45% found just once. Source material: blood. The receptors were sampled from a man aged 25 to 45 in good health. CDR3s include the opening cysteine and the closing phenylalanine or tryptophan. A D gene is named only where the DNA matches it firmly. Clone size is given for some rows only: seen once, a few or many times, or a class if the clone is expanded.

v_call	j_call	d_call	clone_size	cdr3_aa	cdr3_nt
TRBV25-1	TRBJ1-2	NA	NA	CASSERAYSYGYTF	TGTGCCAGCAGTGAAAGGGCTTACAGCTATGGCTACACCTTC
TRBV12-3/TRBV12-4	TRBJ2-7	NA	NA	CASSLESVSGEQYF	TGTGCCAGCAGTTTAGAAAGCGTCTCGGGGGAGCAGTACTTC
TRBV4-3	TRBJ2-7	TRBD1	NA	CASSPRRTGVYKQYF	TGCGCCAGCAGCCCGCGTAGGACAGGGGTCTACAAGCAGTACTTC
TRBV24-1	TRBJ2-7	NA	NA	CATSDPPGYEQYF	TGTGCCACCAGTGATCCCCCGGGCTACGAGCAGTACTTC
TRBV10-3	TRBJ2-1	TRBD2	NA	CAISVGLAGIDEQFF	TGTGCCATCAGTGTCGGACTAGCGGGAATCGATGAGCAGTTCTTC
TRBV6-1	TRBJ2-5	NA	NA	CASIRQLQETQYF	TGTGCCAGCATCCGACAGCTCCAAGAGACCCAGTACTTC
TRBV20-1	TRBJ2-7	NA	few	CSARDLGWERGDEQYF	TGCAGTGCTAGAGATTTGGGGTGGGAGCGTGGAGACGAGCAGTACTTC
TRBV21-1	TRBJ2-7	NA	NA	CASSKSGGQSSYEQYF	TGTGCCAGCAGCAAATCTGGGGGACAGAGCTCCTACGAGCAGTACTTC
TRBV13	TRBJ2-7	TRBD2	NA	CASSYLTSEPSYEQYF	TGTGCCAGCAGCTACCTCACTAGCGAACCTTCCTACGAGCAGTACTTC
TRBV7-2	TRBJ2-1	NA	NA	CASSLQLAYNEQFF	TGTGCCAGCAGCTTACAACTAGCCTACAATGAGCAGTTCTTC
TRBV20-1	TRBJ2-1	TRBD1	NA	CSARLRQGTGEQFF	TGCAGTGCTAGACTTAGACAGGGGACGGGTGAGCAGTTCTTC
TRBV5-8	TRBJ2-1	TRBD1	NA	CASSLRQGSDEQFF	TGTGCCAGCAGCTTGCGACAGGGCTCCGATGAGCAGTTCTTC
TRBV14	TRBJ2-5	NA	few	CASSPSLAVETQYF	TGTGCCAGCAGCCCCAGCCTGGCGGTTGAGACCCAGTACTTC
TRBV29-1	TRBJ2-1	TRBD2	NA	CSVYPGLESPEQFF	TGCAGCGTCTATCCGGGACTAGAGTCGCCTGAGCAGTTCTTC
TRBV10-3	TRBJ1-2	TRBD1	NA	CANSRGQDNSGYTF	TGTGCCAACTCTAGGGGACAGGACAATAGTGGCTACACCTTC
TRBV3-1	TRBJ2-7	NA	few	CASSQGSVSYEQYF	TGTGCCAGCAGCCAGGGCAGCGTCTCCTACGAGCAGTACTTC
TRBV6-2/TRBV6-3	TRBJ2-5	TRBD2	few	CASSSSPSGSGQETQYF	TGTGCCAGCAGTTCCTCTCCTAGCGGGAGTGGGCAAGAGACCCAGTACTTC
TRBV3-1	TRBJ1-6	NA	NA	CASSQASRDSPLHF	TGTGCCAGCAGCCAAGCGAGCAGGGATTCACCCCTCCACTTT
TRBV7-4	TRBJ2-7	NA	NA	CASSLDQGIDEQYF	TGTGCCAGCAGCTTAGATCAGGGTATAGACGAGCAGTACTTC
TRBV7-3	TRBJ1-1	NA	NA	CASSLNAAGVAFF	TGTGCCAGCAGCTTGAACGCCGCAGGCGTAGCTTTCTTT
TRBV20-1	TRBJ2-7	TRBD1	NA	CSARGTRDRDREQYF	TGCAGTGCTAGGGGGACCCGGGACAGGGATCGCGAGCAGTACTTC
TRBV30	TRBJ1-1	TRBD1	few	CAWSRTGGTEAFF	TGTGCCTGGAGCAGGACAGGGGGAACTGAAGCTTTCTTT
TRBV7-2	TRBJ2-3	NA	NA	CASSPALVTDTQYF	TGTGCCAGCAGCCCCGCGCTAGTCACAGATACGCAGTATTTT
TRBV6-6	TRBJ2-7	NA	few	CASSRDTGYEQYF	TGTGCCAGCAGTCGCGACACAGGATACGAGCAGTACTTC
TRBV20-1	TRBJ1-5	NA	NA	CSASPNSRTENQPQHF	TGCAGTGCTAGCCCCAATTCCCGGACGGAGAATCAGCCCCAGCATTTT